This T cell receptor beta chain was identified during a study of blood T cell repertoires in COVID-19. The data were produced by immunoSEQ multiplex PCR, yet TCRdb's version contains in-frame clones alone and is incomplete. The sample yields 300,000 or so clones, 75% to 90% seen once. There are 15 residues in the CDR3. Germline V lookup: CDR1 SGHAT, CDR2 FQDESV (reference sequence). Trimming removed 1 base from V and 8 bases from J, with 17 bases in between. The sequenced material came from peripheral blood. The receptor comes from a woman between 40 and 50 years old who had recovered from COVID-19. V and J are TRBV11-1 and TRBJ1-1; D call uncertain. The CDR3 sequence is CASSLERRGRTEAFF. In DNA, the CDR3 is TGTGCCAGCAGCTTAGAGCGCCGCGGGAGAACCGAAGCTTTCTTT.